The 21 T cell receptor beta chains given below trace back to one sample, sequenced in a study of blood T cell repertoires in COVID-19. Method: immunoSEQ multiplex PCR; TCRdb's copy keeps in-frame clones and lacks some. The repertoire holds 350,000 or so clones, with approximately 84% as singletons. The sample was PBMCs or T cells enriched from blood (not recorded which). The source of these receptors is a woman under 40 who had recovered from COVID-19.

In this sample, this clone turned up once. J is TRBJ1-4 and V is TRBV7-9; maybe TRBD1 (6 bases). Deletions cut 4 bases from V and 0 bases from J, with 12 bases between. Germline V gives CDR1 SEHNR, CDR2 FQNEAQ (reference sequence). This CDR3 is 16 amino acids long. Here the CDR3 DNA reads TGTGCCAGCAGCTCCGGACAGATAGCAACTAATGAAAAACTGTTTTTT. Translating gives CASSSGQIATNEKLFF. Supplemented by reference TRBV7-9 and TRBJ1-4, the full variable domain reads DTGVSQNPRHKITKRGQNVTFRCDPISEHNRLYWYRQTLGQGPEFLTYFQNEAQLEKSRLLSDRFSAERPKGSFSTLEIQRTEQGDSAMYLCASSSGQIATNEKLFFGSGTQLSVL.

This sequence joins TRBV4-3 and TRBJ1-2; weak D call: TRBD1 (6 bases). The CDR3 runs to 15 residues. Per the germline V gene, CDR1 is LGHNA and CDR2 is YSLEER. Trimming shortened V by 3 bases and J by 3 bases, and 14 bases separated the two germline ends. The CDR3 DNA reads TGCGCCAGCAGCCAGGCCTCTGGGGGCTACTATGGCTACACCTTC. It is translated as CASSQASGGYYGYTF.

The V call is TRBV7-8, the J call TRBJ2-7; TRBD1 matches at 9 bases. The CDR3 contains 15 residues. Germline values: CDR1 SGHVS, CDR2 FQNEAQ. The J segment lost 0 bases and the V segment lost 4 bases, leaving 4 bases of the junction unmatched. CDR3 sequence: CASSSPGQGSYEQYF. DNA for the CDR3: TGTGCCAGCAGCTCCCCGGGACAGGGCTCCTACGAGCAGTACTTC.

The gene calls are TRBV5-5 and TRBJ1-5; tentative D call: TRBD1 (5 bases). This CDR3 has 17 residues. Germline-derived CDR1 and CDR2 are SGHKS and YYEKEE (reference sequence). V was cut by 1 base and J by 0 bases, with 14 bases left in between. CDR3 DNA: TGTGCCAGCAGCTTGAGGGGAGGGTCATATAGCAATCAGCCCCAGCATTTT. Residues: CASSLRGGSYSNQPQHF.

The chain's CDR3 is CASSLGGGYNSPLHF. The CDR3 coding sequence is TGTGCCAGCAGTTTAGGGGGCGGCTATAATTCACCCCTCCACTTT. The gene calls are TRBV28 and TRBJ1-6; D may be TRBD1 (6 bases). CDR1 is MDHEN and CDR2 is SYDVKM in the germline V gene. V was shortened by 2 bases and J by 3 bases, with 8 bases between the two germline ends. This CDR3 is built from 15 residues.

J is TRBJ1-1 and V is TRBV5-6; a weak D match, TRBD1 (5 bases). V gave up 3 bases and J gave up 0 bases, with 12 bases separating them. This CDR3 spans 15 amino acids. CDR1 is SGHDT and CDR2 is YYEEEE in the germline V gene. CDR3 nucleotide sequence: TGTGCCAGCAGCTCCCGACAGACCTTGAACACTGAAGCTTTCTTT. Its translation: CASSSRQTLNTEAFF.

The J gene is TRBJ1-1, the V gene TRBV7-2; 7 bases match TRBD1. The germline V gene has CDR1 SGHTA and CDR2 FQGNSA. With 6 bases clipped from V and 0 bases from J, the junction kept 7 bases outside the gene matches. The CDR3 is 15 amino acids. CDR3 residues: CASRTDRAMNTEAFF. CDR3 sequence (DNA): TGTGCCAGCAGAACAGACAGGGCCATGAACACTGAAGCTTTCTTT.

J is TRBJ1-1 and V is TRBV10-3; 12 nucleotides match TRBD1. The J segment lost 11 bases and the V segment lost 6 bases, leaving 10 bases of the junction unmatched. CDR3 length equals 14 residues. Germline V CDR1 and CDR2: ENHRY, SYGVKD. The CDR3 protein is CAIRGDRGRFEAFF. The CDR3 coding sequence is TGTGCCATCAGGGGGGACAGGGGGCGATTTGAGGCTTTCTTT.

Here the CDR3 reads CASSSGVTAETQYF. CDR3 in DNA: TGCGCCAGCAGCTCAGGGGTAACCGCGGAGACCCAGTACTTC. This chain joins TRBV5-1 and TRBJ2-5, with D possibly matching TRBD1 (6 bases). Germline values: CDR1 SGHRS, CDR2 YFSETQ. V was clipped by 3 bases and J by 5 bases, with 14 bases between them. This CDR3 region has 14 residues. Looking up the rest from reference TRBV5-1 and TRBJ2-5 gives the full variable domain: KAGVTQTPRYLIKTRGQQVTLSCSPISGHRSVSWYQQTPGQGLQFLFEYFSETQRNKGNFPGRFSGRQFSNSRSEMNVSTLELGDSALYLCASSSGVTAETQYFGPGTRLLVL.

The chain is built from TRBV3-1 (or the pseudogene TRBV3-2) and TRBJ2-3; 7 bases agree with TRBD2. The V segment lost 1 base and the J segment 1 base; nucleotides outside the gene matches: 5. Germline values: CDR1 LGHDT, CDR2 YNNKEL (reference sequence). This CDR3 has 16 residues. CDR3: CASSQATAGRTDTQYF. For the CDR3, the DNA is TGTGCCAGCAGCCAAGCTACAGCGGGACGCACAGATACGCAGTATTTT.

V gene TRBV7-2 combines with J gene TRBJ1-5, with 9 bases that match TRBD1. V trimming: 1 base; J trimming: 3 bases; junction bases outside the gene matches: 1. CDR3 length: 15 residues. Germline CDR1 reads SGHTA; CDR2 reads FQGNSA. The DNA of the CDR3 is TGTGCCAGCAGCTTAGGGGACAGGGACAATCAGCCCCAGCATTTT. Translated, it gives CASSLGDRDNQPQHF.

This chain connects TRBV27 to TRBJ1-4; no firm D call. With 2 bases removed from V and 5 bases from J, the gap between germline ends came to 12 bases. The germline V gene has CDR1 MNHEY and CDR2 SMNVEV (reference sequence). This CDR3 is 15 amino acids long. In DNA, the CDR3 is TGTGCCAGCAGTTTAATCTCCGGCAGGAATGAAAAACTGTTTTTT. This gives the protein CASSLISGRNEKLFF. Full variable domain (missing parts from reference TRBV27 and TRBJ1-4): EAQVTQNPRYLITVTGKKLTVTCSQNMNHEYMSWYRQDPGLGLRQIYYSMNVEVTDKGDVPEGYKVSRKEKRNFPLILESPSPNQTSLYFCASSLISGRNEKLFFGSGTQLSVL.

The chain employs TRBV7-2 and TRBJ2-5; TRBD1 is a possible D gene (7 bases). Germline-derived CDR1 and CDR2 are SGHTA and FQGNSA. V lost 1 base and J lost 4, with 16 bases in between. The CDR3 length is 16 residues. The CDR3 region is CASSLVLQGGLETQYF. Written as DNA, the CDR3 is TGTGCCAGCAGCTTAGTGTTGCAGGGGGGCTTAGAGACCCAGTACTTC. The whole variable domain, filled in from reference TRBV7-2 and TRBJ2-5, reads GAGVSQSPSNKVTEKGKDVELRCDPISGHTALYWYRQSLGQGLEFLIYFQGNSAPDKSGLPSDRFSAERTGGSVSTLTIQRTQQEDSAVYLCASSLVLQGGLETQYFGPGTRLLVL.

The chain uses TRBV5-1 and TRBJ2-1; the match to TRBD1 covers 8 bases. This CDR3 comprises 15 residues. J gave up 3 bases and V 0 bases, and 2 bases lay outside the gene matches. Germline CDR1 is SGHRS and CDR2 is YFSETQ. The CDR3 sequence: CASSLEQGGYNEQFF. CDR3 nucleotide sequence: TGCGCCAGCAGCTTGGAACAGGGGGGCTACAATGAGCAGTTCTTC.

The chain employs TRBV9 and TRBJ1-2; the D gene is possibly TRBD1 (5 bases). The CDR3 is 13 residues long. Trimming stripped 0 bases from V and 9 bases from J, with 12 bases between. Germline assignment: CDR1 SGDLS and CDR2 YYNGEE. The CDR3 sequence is CASSVEGTGSYTF. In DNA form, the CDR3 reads TGTGCCAGCAGCGTAGAGGGAACAGGAAGCTACACCTTC.

The CDR3 region has the DNA TGTGCCACCAGTGCCAGGGGCGGCTACACCTTC. This gives the protein CATSARGGYTF. The chain combines TRBV24-1 with TRBJ1-2, with a tentative D call TRBD1 (6 bases). Between the trimmed V and J ends, which lost 5 bases and 8 bases, there was a span of 8 bases. This CDR3 spans 11 amino acids. Germline V gives CDR1 KGHDR, CDR2 SFDVKD.

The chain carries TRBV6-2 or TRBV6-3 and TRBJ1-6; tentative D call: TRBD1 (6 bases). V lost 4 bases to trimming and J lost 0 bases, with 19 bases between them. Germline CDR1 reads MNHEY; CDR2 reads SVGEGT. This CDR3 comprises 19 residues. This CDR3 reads CASSSHPRGPSSYNSPLHF. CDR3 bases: TGTGCCAGCAGTTCTCATCCCAGGGGACCGAGCTCCTATAATTCACCCCTCCACTTT.

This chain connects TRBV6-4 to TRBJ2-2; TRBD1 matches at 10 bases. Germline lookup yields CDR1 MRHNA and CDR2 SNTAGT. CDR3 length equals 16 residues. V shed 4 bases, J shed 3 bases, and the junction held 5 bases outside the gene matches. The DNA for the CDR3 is TGTGCCAGCAGTGCTCGACAGGGGGCGGACACCGGGGAGCTGTTTTTT. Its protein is CASSARQGADTGELFF.

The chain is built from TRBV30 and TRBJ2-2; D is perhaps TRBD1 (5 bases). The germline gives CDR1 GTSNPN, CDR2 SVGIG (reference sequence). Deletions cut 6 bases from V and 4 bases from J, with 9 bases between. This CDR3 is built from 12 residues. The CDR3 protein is CACTGSTGELFF. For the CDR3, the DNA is TGTGCCTGCACAGGATCCACCGGGGAGCTGTTTTTT.

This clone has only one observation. The CDR3 nucleotides are TGTGCCAGCAGAGCCTACAGGGGACTCGTTCAAGAGACCCAGTACTTC. It translates to CASRAYRGLVQETQYF. This chain uses TRBV7-8 with TRBJ2-5; D possibly corresponds to TRBD1 (7 bases). This CDR3 is built from 16 residues. V gave up 6 bases and J gave up 2 bases, with 19 bases separating them. The germline gives CDR1 SGHVS, CDR2 FQNEAQ.

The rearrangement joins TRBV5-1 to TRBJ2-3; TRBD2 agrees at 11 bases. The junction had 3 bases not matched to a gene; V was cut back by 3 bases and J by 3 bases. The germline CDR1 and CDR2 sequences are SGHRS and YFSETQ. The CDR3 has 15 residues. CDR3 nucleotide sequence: TGCGCCAGCAGCTCCGGGACTAGCGGAACAGATACGCAGTATTTT. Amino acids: CASSSGTSGTDTQYF.